Sequencing of this T cell receptor beta chain was carried out in a study of beta chain features in type 1 diabetes (dated by TCRdb to 2017 to 2018). Study-wide context: Mean age, gender distribution, total cell number and subset yield did not differ between patients and healthy donors. Across all samples, about 110 million sorted cells were examined, and cell number per subset correlated strongly with RNA yield. The study compared TCRB repertoires of sorted circulating CD4+ T cell subsets between recently diagnosed type 1 diabetes patients and matched healthy donors. Whereas all 28 donors provided naive and central memory subsets, regulatory and stem cell-like memory subsets were isolated from just 8 patients and about 8 healthy donors.

Results the study describes overall, beyond this receptor: PCR may preferentially amplify shorter templates, but because patient and control samples were amplified and corrected together, any resulting skew would affect both groups equally. Naive, central memory and regulatory TCRB repertoires appeared to be more similar among patients than among healthy donors. Only small numbers of individuals were included in the HLA sub-analyses, which left unresolved whether HLA type had any influence on TCRB rearrangement. At VDJ recombination sites, patients with type 1 diabetes made fewer insertions and deleted more nucleotides, a pattern implying thymic rearrangement abnormalities. A moderate but significant shortening of TCRB CDR3 length was observed in type 1 diabetes patients in all four CD4+ subsets. Sequencing cDNA rather than genomic DNA could over-represent highly expressing activated cells, although activation and CD3 levels did not differ between groups.

The CDR3 spans 14 residues, from the cysteine through the phenylalanine. Just the 42-base CDR3 DNA is kept, in frame starting at base 1. Taken from the germline V gene, the CDR1 and CDR2 loops are SGHRS and YFSETQ. Germline trimming: 4 bases from V, 0 bases from J; junction bases outside gene matches: 4. The entire isolated RNA was reverse transcribed using the High Capacity cDNA Reverse Transcription Kit, and thus expressed TCRB transcripts were sequenced. Naive, central memory and regulatory T cell samples underwent deep immunoSEQ sequencing, averaging around 3.7 million total reads per sample. After sorted cells were lysed in RLT buffer, RNA was extracted with DNase-treated RNeasy Micro or Mini kits, with the choice depending on cell number. Each cell subset was processed on its own to prevent cross-contamination, while patient and healthy donor samples were processed together. TCRB sequences were amplified from cDNA with the immunoSEQ multiplex PCR, producing 87-bp fragments spanning the CDR3 region. Amplicons were sequenced on the Illumina HiSeq platform. The original methods were these. PCR bias was computationally corrected using synthetic template baselines, reads within Hamming distance 2 were collapsed, and singletons that could not be merged were discarded. Reads were aligned against IMGT so that V, D and J genes, CDR3 length and insertions or deletions at six rearrangement sites could be assigned. Within each subset, clonotype counts were normalized to the number of sorted cells before true diversity and Gini coefficients were calculated with the tcR R package. The overlap coefficient, calculated on TCRB nucleotide sequences, was used to quantify repertoire sharing. Out-of-frame TCRB sequences from naive cells were analyzed as a proxy for the pre-selection repertoire. TCRdb's version of the immuneACCESS table is confined to in-frame rearrangements and falls short of the full clone set. An unresolved V gene accounts for under half of the shortfall where checked; the remainder is of unknown origin. The D gene and trimming were derived from the DNA, and the V and J assignments and clone size from that table. The sample profile shows about 350,000 clones; around 20% of them were found once. The ten largest clones capture 0.044% of the sample.

There are a few counts of this clone. Which antigen it targets is not known. There are no base qualities to consult, and no much larger clone falls within one base. A single peripheral blood draw of about 120 mL on average was collected from each donor into heparinised tubes. A BD FACSAria II was used to sort naive, central memory, regulatory and stem cell-like memory CD4+ T cells with a panel that included CD45RO, CCR7, CD25, CD127, CD95 and CD27. Purity was above 95% for every sorted population. PBMCs were isolated right away by Lymphoprep density gradient centrifugation and were stained directly, without culture. So that batch effects would be minimized, each experiment stained and sorted samples in pairs, pairing one healthy donor with one patient.

Sequencing was done on a sample of naive CD4+ T cells from blood. The cell subset or site label, as the study defines it: true naive CD4+ T cells. The sequence was collected from a woman in her late teens or twenties in good health. The chain links TRBV5-1 with TRBJ2-7; TRBD2 lines up with 7 middle nucleotides. The CDR3 is CASSGGESSYEQYF. At the DNA level, the sequence is TGCGCCAGCAGCGGGGGGGAGAGCTCCTACGAGCAGTACTTC.